These 3 T cell receptor beta chains were sequenced from one sample in a study of patients and donors after allogeneic stem cell transplantation. TCRdb ran MiXCR on the RT-PCR reads and lists one entry per CDR3 protein. Of about 2,600 distinct CDR3 sequences detected, roughly 4.3% appear once; the ten largest clones hold around 35%. Sequences were obtained from blood, either unsorted or a sorted T cell fraction (not recorded which). These TCRs come from a human donor who was either an allogeneic HSCT recipient or a stem cell or donor lymphocyte infusion donor (not recorded which). It is not recorded whose cells these are; they may come from a transplant donor.

This clonotype is medium-sized within its sample. The chain is built from TRBV6-5 and TRBJ1-2; D is undetermined. CDR1 is MNHEY and CDR2 is SVGAGI in the germline V gene. This CDR3 region has 15 residues. The germline V and J ends were trimmed by 0 bases and 3 bases, with 11 bases remaining between them. DNA for the CDR3: TGTGCCAGCAGTTACTCTGAGGCCGGTTACTATGGCTACACCTTC. The encoded protein is CASSYSEAGYYGYTF.

In this sample, this clonotype is large (0.1 to 1%). The rearrangement uses TRBV3-1 and TRBJ1-2, with D uncertain. This CDR3 is built from 15 residues. CDR1 is LGHDT and CDR2 is YNNKEL in the germline V gene (reference sequence). Deletions cut 4 bases from V and 0 bases from J, with 12 bases between. The CDR3 loop reads CASSPTDYTNYGYTF. Written as DNA, the CDR3 is TGTGCCAGCAGCCCGACGGACTATACTAACTATGGCTACACCTTC.

This clonotype has just a few counts. The chain employs TRBV19 and TRBJ2-4; D is perhaps TRBD1 or TRBD2 (6 bases each). The CDR3 loop spans 12 amino acids. Trimming removed 6 bases from V and 7 bases from J, with 10 bases in between. Germline V gene sequence: CDR1 LNHDA, CDR2 SQIVND (reference sequence). The CDR3 DNA reads as TGTGCCAGTAGACTAGGGGGGAACATTCAGTACTTC. Protein: CASRLGGNIQYF.